A selection of T cell receptor beta chains follows, all from one sample in a study of OX40 agonist ivuxolimab in advanced cancers. The method was immunoSEQ multiplex PCR; TCRdb's version includes in-frame clones alone and lacks a portion of them. Of 110,000 or so clones listed, 80% to 95% are singletons. The specimen was CD4+ or CD8+ T cells sorted from blood, collected in a trial of the OX40 agonist ivuxolimab. The receptors were gathered from an adult with an advanced solid tumor such as melanoma, head and neck, liver or kidney cancer. CDR3s leave out the opening cysteine and the closing phenylalanine or tryptophan. Fields, in order: J gene, V gene, CDR3 protein.

J gene: TRBJ1-1; V gene: TRBV6-5; CDR3 protein: ASSYMKRDRAPEAF
J gene: TRBJ1-2; V gene: TRBV2; CDR3 protein: ASGGTGGSSGYT
J gene: TRBJ1-2; V gene: TRBV30; CDR3 protein: AWTGGGYGYT
J gene: TRBJ2-1; V gene: TRBV19; CDR3 protein: ASSIQDTYNEQF
J gene: TRBJ1-4; V gene: TRBV30; CDR3 protein: ALTTGQPSEKLF
J gene: TRBJ2-5; V gene: TRBV29-1; CDR3 protein: SVELEWETQY
J gene: TRBJ2-7; V gene: TRBV28; CDR3 protein: ASSLGGPTYEQY
J gene: TRBJ2-1; V gene: TRBV5-6; CDR3 protein: ASSLGLAGGNEQF
J gene: TRBJ2-1; V gene: TRBV6-1; CDR3 protein: ASSAGTDRNEQF
J gene: TRBJ2-1; V gene: TRBV19; CDR3 protein: ASSIGSGLAGGHEQF
J gene: TRBJ2-3; V gene: TRBV30; CDR3 protein: AWSVGGRLAGRDTQY
J gene: TRBJ2-2; V gene: TRBV30; CDR3 protein: AWSALQGAGELF
J gene: TRBJ2-7; V gene: TRBV9; CDR3 protein: ASSVTGQLNYEQY
J gene: TRBJ2-5; V gene: TRBV20-1; CDR3 protein: SAAAGETQY
J gene: TRBJ1-2; V gene: TRBV7-9; CDR3 protein: ASSSGAGSPDYGYT
J gene: TRBJ2-5; V gene: TRBV7-7; CDR3 protein: ASSLELLPWQETQY
J gene: TRBJ2-7; V gene: TRBV19; CDR3 protein: ASRRDRGANEQY
J gene: TRBJ1-2; V gene: TRBV10-3; CDR3 protein: AISDIGGDGYGYT
J gene: TRBJ1-1; V gene: TRBV2; CDR3 protein: ASERDTDEAF
J gene: TRBJ1-4; V gene: TRBV9; CDR3 protein: ASSVSGDFWEKLF
J gene: TRBJ2-7; V gene: TRBV9; CDR3 protein: ASSVTGLPHREQY
J gene: TRBJ2-1; V gene: TRBV27; CDR3 protein: ASRVISGGYNEQF
J gene: TRBJ2-5; V gene: TRBV2; CDR3 protein: ASSEGGLLSSGETQY
J gene: TRBJ2-7; V gene: TRBV19; CDR3 protein: ASSTAGGQSYEQY
J gene: TRBJ2-2; V gene: TRBV18; CDR3 protein: ASSPLAGGQTGELF
J gene: TRBJ1-1; V gene: TRBV7-8; CDR3 protein: ATKRGGMGNTEAF
J gene: TRBJ2-2; V gene: TRBV5-4; CDR3 protein: ASSYRRGELF
J gene: TRBJ2-7; V gene: TRBV7-9; CDR3 protein: ASSSGGFSSYEQY
J gene: TRBJ2-7; V gene: TRBV6-1; CDR3 protein: ASSEAQSEQY
J gene: TRBJ2-6; V gene: TRBV4-1; CDR3 protein: ASSQEYGTDYSGANVLT
J gene: TRBJ2-6; V gene: TRBV18; CDR3 protein: ASSPLSGQQLLSGANVLT
J gene: TRBJ2-6; V gene: TRBV7-3; CDR3 protein: ASSPGSGANVLT
J gene: TRBJ2-7; V gene: TRBV6-5; CDR3 protein: ATQEGGSYEQY
J gene: TRBJ2-3; V gene: TRBV7-8; CDR3 protein: ASSQTGRADTQY
J gene: TRBJ2-5; V gene: TRBV10-2; CDR3 protein: ATLSGLAGGDQETQY
J gene: TRBJ1-5; V gene: TRBV30; CDR3 protein: AWSADRDQPQH
J gene: TRBJ2-3; V gene: TRBV10-3; CDR3 protein: AIRIGSGQNTDTQY
J gene: TRBJ1-5; V gene: TRBV6-1; CDR3 protein: ASSEVEGYNQPQH
J gene: TRBJ1-4; V gene: TRBV30; CDR3 protein: AWQGQPNEKLF
J gene: TRBJ2-3; V gene: TRBV18; CDR3 protein: ASSPPTPDTQY
J gene: TRBJ2-5; V gene: TRBV29-1; CDR3 protein: SGIERGGPQETQY
J gene: TRBJ2-7; V gene: TRBV7-3; CDR3 protein: ASSPTGTGNEQY
J gene: TRBJ1-6; V gene: TRBV27; CDR3 protein: ASSLTRDRNSPLH
J gene: TRBJ1-5; V gene: TRBV18; CDR3 protein: ASSPGPAYSNQPQH
J gene: TRBJ2-5; V gene: TRBV5-4; CDR3 protein: ASSLKDSQETQY
J gene: TRBJ2-5; V gene: TRBV6-5; CDR3 protein: ASRTTGGRETQY
J gene: TRBJ2-7; V gene: TRBV14; CDR3 protein: ASSQEFAASLGVGQY
J gene: TRBJ1-4; V gene: TRBV5-6; CDR3 protein: ASSSLVAGQVLF
J gene: TRBJ1-1; V gene: TRBV6-5; CDR3 protein: ASSYIGRTEAF
J gene: TRBJ2-5; V gene: TRBV29-1; CDR3 protein: SAMPPQETQY
J gene: TRBJ2-1; V gene: TRBV2; CDR3 protein: ASMPRVLAGGHDEQF
J gene: TRBJ2-7; V gene: TRBV21-1; CDR3 protein: AEAGEGLNEQY
J gene: TRBJ2-6; V gene: TRBV11-3; CDR3 protein: ASSLGTSGNTYSGANVLT
J gene: TRBJ2-7; V gene: TRBV11-3; CDR3 protein: ASSLRGQGSPSYEQY
J gene: TRBJ2-3; V gene: TRBV9; CDR3 protein: ASSPDGWDTPTDTQY
J gene: TRBJ2-1; V gene: TRBV29-1; CDR3 protein: SVVRSERYNEQF